This is a list of T cell receptor beta chains from one sample in a study of long-term antiretroviral therapy in people with HIV. Here immunoSEQ multiplex PCR was the method, and the copy in TCRdb shows in-frame clones only, minus some. The data show fewer than 40,000 clones, 80% to 90% seen once. This specimen was unsorted PBMCs, taken just before starting antiretroviral therapy. Every receptor here comes from a woman aged 18-30 years with HIV. CDR3s include the opening cysteine and the closing phenylalanine or tryptophan. D genes are given only for firm matches. Not all rows give a size; the values are once, few, many and, for expanded clones, a class.

D	size	V	length	J	CDR3	DNA
-	-	TRBV28	13	TRBJ1-1	CASRLSGVAEAFF	TGTGCCAGCAGACTTAGCGGGGTGGCTGAAGCTTTCTTT
TRBD2	-	TRBV27	19	TRBJ2-6	CASSSTLAEPRSGANVLTF	TGTGCCAGCAGTTCCACACTAGCGGAGCCCCGCTCTGGGGCCAACGTCCTGACTTTC
TRBD2	-	TRBV6-5	16	TRBJ2-1	CASSYSGLAGYNEQFF	TGTGCCAGCAGTTACTCGGGACTAGCGGGTTACAATGAGCAGTTCTTC
-	-	TRBV10-3	14	TRBJ1-6	CAISADRSNSPLHF	TGTGCCATCAGTGCTGACAGATCGAATTCACCCCTCCACTTT
-	-	TRBV9	12	TRBJ2-5	CASSVKEETQYF	TGTGCCAGCAGCGTTAAGGAAGAGACCCAGTACTTC
-	-	TRBV7-3	13	TRBJ2-7	CASSHGNSYEQYF	TGTGCCAGCAGCCACGGGAACTCCTACGAGCAGTACTTC
-	-	TRBV7-2	15	TRBJ2-7	CASSLAVAGRHEQYF	TGTGCCAGCAGCTTAGCTGTCGCAGGAAGGCACGAGCAGTACTTC
-	-	TRBV27	13	TRBJ2-7	CASSLGTSYEQYF	TGTGCCAGCAGTCTAGGGACCTCCTACGAGCAGTACTTC
-	medium-sized	TRBV27	11	TRBJ1-2	CASNNGYGYTF	TGTGCCAGCAATAATGGGTATGGCTACACCTTC
-	once	TRBV28	15	TRBJ2-1	CASSESPGSYNEQFF	TGTGCCAGCAGTGAAAGCCCAGGCTCCTACAATGAGCAGTTCTTC
TRBD1	-	TRBV7-9	15	TRBJ1-1	CASSLGQGAEVKAFF	TGTGCCAGCAGCTTAGGACAGGGCGCGGAAGTGAAAGCTTTCTTT
-	-	TRBV28	16	TRBJ2-1	CASSPQRVVLVDEQFF	TGTGCCAGCAGTCCCCAAAGGGTGGTCCTCGTCGATGAGCAGTTCTTC
-	-	TRBV11-3	15	TRBJ2-3	CASSPLKSGTDTQYF	TGTGCCAGCAGCCCACTAAAATCGGGCACAGATACGCAGTATTTT
TRBD1	-	TRBV9	16	TRBJ1-5	CASSPETGSDNQPQHF	TGTGCCAGCAGCCCCGAGACAGGGTCGGACAATCAGCCCCAGCATTTT
-	-	TRBV7-2	13	TRBJ2-7	CASSPTGRGEQYF	TGTGCCAGCAGCCCAACGGGTCGGGGCGAGCAGTACTTC
-	-	TRBV28	14	TRBJ1-4	CASRNAMPNEKLFF	TGTGCCAGCCGGAACGCGATGCCAAATGAAAAACTGTTTTTT
-	-	TRBV7-9	13	TRBJ2-7	CASSSQLPYEQYF	TGTGCCAGCAGTTCTCAGTTACCCTACGAGCAGTACTTC
-	-	TRBV21-1	18	TRBJ2-7	CASNRDPSVHRDFYEQYF	TGTGCCAGCAACAGGGACCCCTCCGTTCACCGCGACTTCTACGAGCAGTACTTC
TRBD2	-	TRBV27	16	TRBJ2-1	CASSLRGTSGNNEQFF	TGTGCCAGCAGTTTACGCGGGACTAGCGGGAACAATGAGCAGTTCTTC
-	once	TRBV27	14	TRBJ2-2	CASSLSRNTGELFF	TGTGCCAGCAGTTTGAGCAGGAACACCGGGGAGCTGTTTTTT
TRBD2	-	TRBV9	18	TRBJ2-2	CASSVGRTSGMNTGELFF	TGTGCCAGCAGCGTAGGTCGGACTAGCGGGATGAACACCGGGGAGCTGTTTTTT
-	-	TRBV28	12	TRBJ2-1	CASSLGKHEQFF	TGTGCCAGCAGTTTGGGAAAACATGAGCAGTTCTTC
TRBD2	-	TRBV7-9	16	TRBJ2-1	CASSGTSGSIYNEQFF	TGTGCCAGCTCCGGGACTAGCGGGAGTATCTACAATGAGCAGTTCTTC
TRBD2	-	TRBV7-2	14	TRBJ2-7	CASSSLALTYEQYF	TGTGCCAGCAGCTCACTAGCGCTTACCTACGAGCAGTACTTC
-	-	TRBV4-2	15	TRBJ1-1	CASSPPYGGQTEAFF	TGTGCCAGCAGCCCACCATACGGGGGGCAGACTGAAGCTTTCTTT
-	-	TRBV6-6	11	TRBJ1-4	CASLLREKLFF	TGTGCCAGCCTTTTAAGGGAAAAACTGTTTTTT
TRBD1	-	TRBV7-3	14	TRBJ1-2	CASSLLQGADGYTF	TGTGCCAGCAGCTTATTGCAGGGGGCGGATGGCTACACCTTC
TRBD1	-	TRBV27	15	TRBJ1-2	CASSSTGGRGYGYTF	TGTGCCAGCAGTTCAACAGGGGGCCGGGGCTATGGCTACACCTTC
-	-	TRBV29-1	13	TRBJ2-7	CSVDTSGVSEQYF	TGCAGCGTTGACACCTCGGGAGTAAGTGAGCAGTACTTC
-	-	TRBV7-2	16	TRBJ2-7	CASSIQSGGSSYEQYF	TGTGCCAGCAGCATCCAAAGCGGAGGAAGCTCCTACGAGCAGTACTTC
TRBD2	-	TRBV5-1	17	TRBJ2-1	CASSPGTSAFAYNEQFF	TGCGCCAGCAGCCCTGGGACTAGCGCGTTTGCCTACAATGAGCAGTTCTTC
TRBD2	-	TRBV28	16	TRBJ2-7	CASSLSRGTSRYEQYF	TGTGCCAGCAGTTTATCTAGGGGGACTAGCAGGTACGAGCAGTACTTC
TRBD2	once	TRBV6-6	15	TRBJ2-7	CASSYSRLAYYEQYF	TGTGCCAGCAGTTACTCGAGACTAGCATACTACGAGCAGTACTTC
TRBD2	-	TRBV23-1	17	TRBJ2-7	CASSQSLTSALSYEQYF	TGCGCCAGCAGTCAATCGTTGACTAGCGCTCTATCCTACGAGCAGTACTTC
-	-	TRBV19	14	TRBJ1-3	CASSWGAIGNTIYF	TGTGCCAGTAGTTGGGGGGCAATTGGAAACACCATATATTTT
TRBD1	-	TRBV7-2	12	TRBJ1-2	CASSYDRGGYTF	TGTGCCAGCAGCTATGACAGGGGAGGCTACACCTTC